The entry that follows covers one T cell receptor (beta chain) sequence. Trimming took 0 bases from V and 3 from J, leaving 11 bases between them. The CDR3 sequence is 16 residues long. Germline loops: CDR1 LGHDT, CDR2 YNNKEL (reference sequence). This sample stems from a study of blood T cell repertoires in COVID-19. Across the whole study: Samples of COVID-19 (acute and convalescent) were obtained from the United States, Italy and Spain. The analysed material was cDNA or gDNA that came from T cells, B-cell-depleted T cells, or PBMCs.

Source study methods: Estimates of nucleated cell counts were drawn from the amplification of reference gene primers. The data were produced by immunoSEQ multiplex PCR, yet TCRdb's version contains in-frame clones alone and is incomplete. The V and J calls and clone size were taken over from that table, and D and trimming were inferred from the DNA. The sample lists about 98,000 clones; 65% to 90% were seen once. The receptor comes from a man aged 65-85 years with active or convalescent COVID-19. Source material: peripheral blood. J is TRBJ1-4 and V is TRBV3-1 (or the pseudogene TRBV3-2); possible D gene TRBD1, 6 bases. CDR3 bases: TGTGCCAGCAGCCAAGATGGGGGGGCCGCTAATGAAAAACTGTTTTTT. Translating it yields CASSQDGGAANEKLFF.